A single sample gave rise to the 28 T cell receptor beta chains below, sequenced in a study of beta chain features in type 1 diabetes (dated by TCRdb to the late 2010s). Library preparation was by the immunoSEQ multiplex PCR assay. The entire amount of isolated RNA was reverse transcribed using the High Capacity cDNA Reverse Transcription Kit, so the sequenced TCRB transcripts were expressed ones. TCRdb's version of the immuneACCESS table is confined to in-frame rearrangements and falls short of the full clone set. An unresolved V gene accounts for under half of the shortfall where checked; the remainder is of unknown origin. This sample comprises 620,000 or so clones, 15% to 19% of them detected only once. About 0.097% of the sample is in the top ten clones. Specimen: naive CD4+ T cells from blood. Sample cell subset or site, as interpreted from the label and publication: true naive CD4+ T cells. The receptors derive from a man aged 18 to 30 in good health.

This clone turned up a few times. The chain has TRBV9 and TRBJ1-3, with TRBD1 as a possible D gene (6 bases). The CDR3 loop spans 15 amino acids. Trimming shortened V by 4 bases and J by 2 bases, and 13 bases separated the two germline ends. CDR1 is SGDLS and CDR2 is YYNGEE in the germline V gene. The CDR3 DNA is TGTGCCAGCAGCTTACAGGGAACCCCTGGAAACACCATATATTTT. Translating gives CASSLQGTPGNTIYF.

CDR3 sequence: CASSSGTDQPQHF. CDR3 in DNA: TGTGCCAGCAGCAGCGGGACAGACCAGCCCCAGCATTTT. The chain carries TRBV11-2 and TRBJ1-5; 7 nucleotides align to TRBD1. The CDR3 has 13 amino acids. V was clipped by 5 bases and J by 7 bases; unmatched bases: 5. Germline V lookup: CDR1 SGHAT, CDR2 FQNNGV.

Note on this clone: In the same sample, other DNA sequences code for this CDR3. The chain has TRBV9 and TRBJ1-3; a weak D match, TRBD1 (6 bases). CDR1 SGDLS and CDR2 YYNGEE come from the germline V gene. The CDR3 covers 15 residues. Trimming left V 0 bases short and J 4 bases short, with 11 bases between. CDR3 coding DNA: TGTGCCAGCAGCGTAGAGGGGGGATCCGGAAACACCATATATTTT. It is translated as CASSVEGGSGNTIYF.

The V and J genes are TRBV28 and TRBJ1-1; TRBD1 is a possible D gene (5 bases). CDR1 is MDHEN and CDR2 is SYDVKM in the germline V gene. V was clipped by 6 bases and J by 2 bases, with 13 bases between them. This CDR3 contains 14 residues. CDR3 in amino acids: CASSNRNVNTEAFF. DNA of the CDR3: TGTGCCAGCAGCAACAGGAACGTAAACACTGAAGCTTTCTTT.

This clone showed up just a few times. The same CDR3 arises from other DNA sequences in this sample as well. The chain links TRBV4-1 to TRBJ2-3; D uncertain. Trimming shortened V by 2 bases and J by 3 bases, and 3 bases separated the two germline ends. The CDR3 runs 12 residues. CDR1 and CDR2 from the germline V gene are MGHRA and YSYEKL. Written as DNA, the CDR3 is TGCGCCAGCAGCCAACCAACAGATACGCAGTATTTT. Protein sequence: CASSQPTDTQYF.

Points on this clone: The sample carries other DNA sequences with the same CDR3. The chain is built from TRBV9 and TRBJ1-2; tentative D call: TRBD1 (5 bases). Per germline, CDR1 SGDLS and CDR2 YYNGEE. V lost 0 bases, J lost 7 bases, and 7 bases lay in between. CDR3 length: 12 amino acids. The CDR3 sequence is CASSVGQGGYTF. Written as DNA, the CDR3 is TGTGCCAGCAGCGTAGGGCAGGGTGGCTACACCTTC.

In this sample, this clone turned up a few times. The chain employs TRBV30 and TRBJ1-6; 8 bases agree with TRBD1. Per the germline V gene, CDR1 is GTSNPN and CDR2 is SVGIG (reference sequence). With V trimmed by 4 bases and J by 7 bases, 6 bases remained unmatched. The CDR3 spans 14 residues. The CDR3 protein is CAWNVGQENSPLHF. The CDR3 DNA follows: TGTGCCTGGAATGTGGGACAGGAGAATTCACCCCTCCACTTT.

This clone was seen a handful of times. The rearrangement joins TRBV15 to TRBJ2-7, with D possibly matching TRBD1 (5 bases). Germline assignment: CDR1 LNHNV and CDR2 YYDKDF (reference sequence). This CDR3 has 15 residues. V was cut by 0 bases and J by 1 base, with 10 bases left in between. CDR3 in amino acids: CATSRDTGSSYEQYF. The CDR3 DNA sequence: TGTGCCACCAGCAGAGATACAGGATCTTCCTACGAGCAGTACTTC.

This clone appeared a few times. The chain recombines TRBV25-1 with TRBJ2-5; TRBD2 matches 10 bases. The germline CDR1 and CDR2 sequences are MGHDK and SYGVNS. The V and J ends lost 8 bases and 3 bases, in that order; junction bases with no gene match: 3. This CDR3 is built from 13 residues. The CDR3, as DNA: TGTGCCAGCGCTCTAGCGGGGGAAGAGACCCAGTACTTC. This codes for CASALAGEETQYF.

The V gene is TRBV6-1, the J gene TRBJ2-5; 9 nucleotides align to TRBD1. Trimming cost V 4 bases and J 2 bases; bases outside gene matches: 8. The germline gives CDR1 MNHNS, CDR2 SASEGT. The CDR3 loop spans 16 amino acids. The CDR3 loop is CASSVEQGALQETQYF. The CDR3 DNA is TGTGCCAGCAGTGTCGAACAGGGGGCGCTACAAGAGACCCAGTACTTC.

The rearrangement joins TRBV7-2 to TRBJ2-3; 8 bases line up with TRBD1. This CDR3 has 14 residues. With 7 bases clipped from V and 5 bases from J, the junction kept 8 bases outside the gene matches. The germline CDR1 and CDR2 sequences are SGHTA and FQGNSA. The CDR3 spells CASTKDRAGDTQYF. The CDR3 DNA reads TGTGCCAGCACCAAGGACAGGGCGGGAGATACGCAGTATTTT.

This clone came up many times. CDR3 residues: CASSSPSSGAYNEQFF. CDR3 in DNA: TGTGCCAGCAGTTCCCCATCTAGCGGGGCCTACAATGAGCAGTTCTTC. This sequence joins TRBV28 and TRBJ2-1, with 9 bases aligning to TRBD2. This CDR3 comprises 16 residues. The germline V gene has CDR1 MDHEN and CDR2 SYDVKM. J lost 2 bases, V lost 4 bases, and 6 bases had no gene match. The full variable domain, its missing parts supplied by reference TRBV28 and TRBJ2-1, is DVKVTQSSRYLVKRTGEKVFLECVQDMDHENMFWYRQDPGLGLRLIYFSYDVKMKEKGDIPEGYSVSREKKERFSLILESASTNQTSMYLCASSSPSSGAYNEQFFGPGTRLTVL.

This clone appeared a few times. This chain uses TRBV4-3 with TRBJ2-4, with a weak D call TRBD1 (6 bases). This CDR3 spans 17 amino acids. CDR1 LGHNA and CDR2 YSLEER come from the germline V gene. Trimming took off 4 bases at V and 2 bases at J, with 18 bases between the two ends. The CDR3 DNA reads as TGCGCCAGCAGCCCTGGGACAAGCCGATCACCCAAAAACATTCAGTACTTC. Translating gives CASSPGTSRSPKNIQYF.

In its sample, this clone was seen a few times. This chain links TRBV7-2 with TRBJ2-5; D not certain. The germline V gene encodes CDR1 SGHTA and CDR2 FQGNSA. The CDR3 has 13 amino acids. V was pared by 1 base and J by 1 base, with 4 bases between. The CDR3 region is CASSLVVQETQYF. The CDR3 nucleotides read TGTGCCAGCAGCTTAGTGGTCCAAGAGACCCAGTACTTC.

The chain links TRBV6-5 to TRBJ2-7, with a weak D call TRBD1 (5 bases). CDR1 and CDR2 (germline): MNHEY, SVGAGI. The CDR3 runs 15 residues. Trimming shortened V by 8 bases and J by 3 bases, and 20 bases separated the two germline ends. CDR3 region: CASSKGGANIYEQYF. The DNA of the CDR3 is TGTGCCAGCTCTAAAGGTGGGGCGAATATCTACGAGCAGTACTTC.

This clone was seen a few times. The V and J genes are TRBV4-1 and TRBJ2-7, with D hard to call. This CDR3 region has 15 residues. Germline CDR1 and CDR2: MGHRA and YSYEKL. V was cut by 0 bases and J by 5 bases, with 14 bases left in between. CDR3 residues: CASSQDERPGNEQYF. The DNA for the CDR3 is TGCGCCAGCAGCCAAGATGAGCGCCCTGGGAACGAGCAGTACTTC.

This clone has more than one count but fewer than ten. This rearrangement joins TRBV7-2 to TRBJ2-3; TRBD2 matches 7 bases. Germline V gene lookup returns CDR1 SGHTA and CDR2 FQGNSA. This CDR3 is built from 16 residues. After removal of 6 bases from V and 5 bases from J, the junction contained 14 bases not matched to a gene. CDR3: CASSRRASGFVDTQYF. The CDR3 DNA follows: TGTGCCAGCAGTCGTCGTGCTAGCGGTTTTGTAGATACGCAGTATTTT.

J is TRBJ2-3 and V is TRBV7-2; 12 positions agree with TRBD1. The CDR3 is 15 residues long. J lost 7 bases, V lost 5 bases, and 7 bases had no gene match. Germline assignment: CDR1 SGHTA and CDR2 FQGNSA. The CDR3 sequence is CASSLGTGGANTQYF. CDR3 DNA: TGTGCCAGCAGCCTGGGGACAGGGGGCGCAAATACGCAGTATTTT.

In this sample, this clone turned up a few times. This chain links TRBV30 with TRBJ2-5; 7 bases are a match to TRBD2. The V and J ends lost 0 bases and 2 bases, in that order; junction bases with no gene match: 6. Germline V CDR1 and CDR2: GTSNPN, SVGIG (reference sequence). The CDR3 is 15 residues long. The CDR3 DNA reads as TGTGCCTGGAGTGTACTCCTAGCGGTGCAAGAGACCCAGTACTTC. Amino acids: CAWSVLLAVQETQYF. The full variable domain, completed using reference TRBV30 and TRBJ2-5, is SQTIHQWPATLVQPVGSPLSLECTVEGTSNPNLYWYRQAAGRGLQLLFYSVGIGQISSEVPQNLSASRPQDRQFILSSKKLLLSDSGFYLCAWSVLLAVQETQYFGPGTRLLVL.

This sequence joins TRBV25-1 and TRBJ1-2; D is perhaps TRBD1 (5 bases). The CDR3 consists of 11 residues. The germline V gene encodes CDR1 MGHDK and CDR2 SYGVNS. V lost 6 bases to trimming and J lost 6 bases, with 8 bases between them. DNA for the CDR3: TGTGCCAGCAGGGAAGGGGATGGCTACACCTTC. It specifies CASREGDGYTF.

This clone came up a few times. Other DNA sequences in this specimen translate into the identical CDR3. The chain is built from TRBV9 and TRBJ2-5, with D hard to call. CDR1 and CDR2 from the germline V gene are SGDLS and YYNGEE. V lost 1 base and J 4 bases, leaving 8 bases between the germline ends. The CDR3 extends over 13 amino acids. Here the CDR3 reads CASSVRVGETQYF. CDR3 DNA sequence: TGTGCCAGCAGCGTACGGGTCGGAGAGACCCAGTACTTC.

This clone came up a few times. The genes are TRBV29-1 and TRBJ1-4; 7 nucleotides align to TRBD1. The junction had 12 bases not matched to a gene; V was cut back by 3 bases and J by 8 bases. CDR3 length: 15 residues. Germline CDR1 SQVTM, CDR2 ANQGSEA. CDR3 coding DNA: TGCAGCGTTGATTCCCCCGACAGGGTGAACGAAAAACTGTTTTTT. Translated: CSVDSPDRVNEKLFF. Based on the CDR3 plus reference TRBV29-1 and TRBJ1-4, the full variable domain is SAVISQKPSRDICQRGTSLTIQCQVDSQVTMMFWYRQQPGQSLTLIATANQGSEATYESGFVIDKFPISRPNLTFSTLTVSNMSPEDSSIYLCSVDSPDRVNEKLFFGSGTQLSVL.

The chain employs TRBV9 and TRBJ1-6; 9 nucleotides align to TRBD1. This CDR3 has 15 residues. The V and J ends lost 4 bases and 10 bases, in that order; junction bases with no gene match: 9. Germline V gene lookup returns CDR1 SGDLS and CDR2 YYNGEE. The CDR3 here is CASSPQDRGLSPLHF. The CDR3 nucleotides are TGTGCCAGCAGCCCTCAGGACAGGGGCTTATCACCCCTCCACTTT.

This clone has just a few counts. V usage is TRBV20-1 and J usage is TRBJ2-7; the D is unclear. The V end was cut by 6 bases, the J end by 3 bases, with 9 bases between. CDR1 is DFQATT, CDR2 SNEGSKA, per germline (reference sequence). The CDR3 contains 11 residues. In nucleotides, the CDR3 is TGCAGTGCGCCATGGGGCTACGAGCAGTACTTC. It codes for CSAPWGYEQYF.

This clone has just a few counts. The chain uses TRBV27 and TRBJ1-2; 7 bases line up with TRBD1. The germline V gene has CDR1 MNHEY and CDR2 SMNVEV (reference sequence). The CDR3 spans 14 residues. With V trimmed by 5 bases and J by 7 bases, 10 bases remained unmatched. CDR3 nucleotides: TGTGCCAGCAGTAATCGGGACAGTAGTGCTGGCTACACCTTC. As protein: CASSNRDSSAGYTF.

This clone has just a few counts. The chain has TRBV25-1 and TRBJ1-1, with 10 bases identical to TRBD1. Trimming took 1 base from V and 10 from J; bases not matched to a gene: 9. CDR3 size: 15 residues. Per the germline V gene, CDR1 is MGHDK and CDR2 is SYGVNS. The CDR3 loop is CASSELSRTGGGAFF. DNA for the CDR3: TGTGCCAGCAGTGAATTAAGTCGGACAGGGGGTGGAGCTTTCTTT.

This rearrangement joins TRBV4-1 to TRBJ2-5; tentatively, D is TRBD1 (5 bases). Trimming took off 4 bases at V and 2 bases at J, with 11 bases between the two ends. Germline values: CDR1 MGHRA, CDR2 YSYEKL. The CDR3 runs 14 residues. In nucleotides, the CDR3 is TGCGCCAGCAGCCCCCGGACACGTCAAGAGACCCAGTACTTC. The encoded protein is CASSPRTRQETQYF.

The chain couples TRBV29-1 to TRBJ2-7; 7 bases line up with TRBD1. Germline values: CDR1 SQVTM, CDR2 ANQGSEA. J gave up 3 bases and V 3 bases, and 2 bases lay outside the gene matches. There are 12 residues in the CDR3. CDR3 in amino acids: CSVEGQNYEQYF. CDR3 DNA: TGCAGCGTTGAGGGACAGAACTACGAGCAGTACTTC.